The entry that follows covers one T cell receptor beta chain sequence. This sample was taken from a study of technical replicates of blood from a few donors. Sequenced by immunoSEQ multiplex PCR; TCRdb stores in-frame clones only, minus some. The sample lists 80,000 to 100,000 clones, approximately 96% occurring once. The CDR3 loop spans 13 amino acids. Germline-derived CDR1 and CDR2 are SGHNT and YYREEE (reference sequence). Losses at the gene ends were 0 bases for V and 5 bases for J; bases not matched to a gene: 2. V usage is TRBV5-4 and J usage is TRBJ2-7; 7 bases map to TRBD2. The sample consisted of T cells isolated from PBMCs. The TCR sequence derives from a human donor in good health. The CDR3 coding sequence is TGTGCCAGCAGCTTGGGGACTAGAGACGAGCAGTACTTC. Its translation: CASSLGTRDEQYF.